These 25 T cell receptor beta chains were all obtained from the same sample, sequenced in a study of blood T cell repertoires in COVID-19. The method was immunoSEQ multiplex PCR; TCRdb's version includes in-frame clones alone and lacks a portion of them. Altogether approximately 50,000 clones are present, approximately 87% being singletons, with the ten largest covering over 4%. Source material: peripheral blood. These receptors were collected from a human donor in a cohort sampled during active COVID-19.

The J gene is TRBJ2-7, the V gene TRBV27, with D possibly TRBD2 on 7 matching bases. V shed 3 bases and J shed 2 bases, with 11 bases lying between them. Germline V gives CDR1 MNHEY, CDR2 SMNVEV (reference sequence). The CDR3 runs to 14 residues. The CDR3 nucleotides are TGTGCCAGCAGTTTGGCGGGGGCTCCCTACGAGCAGTACTTC. Encoded protein: CASSLAGAPYEQYF.

The chain couples TRBV19 to TRBJ2-3; 7 nucleotides align to TRBD1. Trimming took 5 bases from V and 3 from J; bases not matched to a gene: 8. Germline V gene sequence: CDR1 LNHDA, CDR2 SQIVND (reference sequence). CDR3 size: 15 residues. The CDR3 protein is CASSAYRGRTDTQYF. The CDR3 DNA is TGTGCCAGTAGTGCCTACAGGGGAAGAACAGATACGCAGTATTTT. Full variable domain (remainder filled in from reference TRBV19 and TRBJ2-3): DGGITQSPKYLFRKEGQNVTLSCEQNLNHDAMYWYRQDPGQGLRLIYYSQIVNDFQKGDIAEGYSVSREKKESFPLTVTSAQKNPTAFYLCASSAYRGRTDTQYFGPGTRLTVL.

The chain couples TRBV19 to TRBJ1-5, with a weak D call TRBD1 (6 bases). Trimming took off 3 bases at V and 0 bases at J, with 15 bases between the two ends. This CDR3 has 17 residues. Germline loops: CDR1 LNHDA, CDR2 SQIVND (reference sequence). This chain's CDR3 is CASSITTGSYSNQPQHF. The CDR3 DNA reads TGTGCCAGTAGTATCACCACAGGGTCCTATAGCAATCAGCCCCAGCATTTT.

This clone was seen once. V is TRBV19 and J is TRBJ2-7; D possibly corresponds to TRBD1 (5 bases). Germline V gene data show CDR1 as LNHDA and CDR2 as SQIVND (reference sequence). This CDR3 contains 14 residues. Trimming removed 6 bases at V and 0 bases at J, with 12 bases between. CDR3 residues: CASSVQGSSYEQYF. The CDR3 nucleotides are TGTGCCAGTAGCGTCCAGGGTAGCTCCTACGAGCAGTACTTC.

V gene TRBV18 combines with J gene TRBJ2-5; 13 positions agree with TRBD2. J was trimmed by 4 bases and V by 3 bases; bases with no gene match: 14. Germline V gene sequence: CDR1 KGHSH, CDR2 LQKENI. The CDR3 loop spans 19 amino acids. CDR3 bases: TGTGCCAGCTCACCGTCGGACTCCGGACTAGCGGGAGCACGAGAGACCCAGTACTTC. It is translated as CASSPSDSGLAGARETQYF.

The chain combines TRBV5-6 with TRBJ2-3; 11 bases align to TRBD2. Looked up from germline, CDR1 is SGHDT and CDR2 is YYEEEE. V lost 2 bases to trimming and J lost 0 bases; unmatched junction nucleotides: 2. The CDR3 consists of 16 residues. The CDR3 DNA sequence: TGTGCCAGCAGCTTTCGACTAGCGGGGAGCACAGATACGCAGTATTTT. It encodes CASSFRLAGSTDTQYF.

This clone was observed a few times. The chain joins TRBV7-3 to TRBJ1-2; 11 nucleotides match TRBD1. V shed 5 bases, J shed 4 bases, and the junction held 3 bases outside the gene matches. Germline CDR1 SGHTA, CDR2 FQGTGA. The CDR3 has 14 amino acids. CDR3 coding DNA: TGTGCCAGCAGCCCGGACAGGGGGCCCTATGGCTACACCTTC. Protein sequence: CASSPDRGPYGYTF.

This clone was observed a handful of times. This chain links TRBV29-1 with TRBJ2-7; TRBD2 aligns across 13 bases. The CDR3 extends over 13 amino acids. Per the germline V gene, CDR1 is SQVTM and CDR2 is ANQGSEA. With V trimmed by 6 bases and J by 4 bases, 3 bases remained unmatched. The CDR3 nucleotides read TGCAGCGTCCTGACTAGCGGGAGGTACGAGCAGTACTTC. As protein: CSVLTSGRYEQYF.

The chain carries TRBV7-2 and TRBJ2-1, with 8 bases lining up with TRBD2. After removal of 2 bases from V and 10 bases from J, the junction contained 7 bases not matched to a gene. Germline V lookup: CDR1 SGHTA, CDR2 FQGNSA. The CDR3 is made up of 14 amino acids. The CDR3 protein is CASSLTGGPWEQFF. CDR3 nucleotide sequence: TGTGCCAGCAGCTTAACGGGAGGGCCGTGGGAGCAGTTCTTC.

This clone was counted a single time. J is TRBJ2-1 and V is TRBV2, with TRBD2 matching 11 bases. The V gene end was trimmed by 8 bases and the J gene end by 4 bases; junction bases not matched to a gene: 4. Germline CDR1 and CDR2: SNHLY and FYNNEI. The CDR3 runs to 14 residues. The CDR3 DNA reads TGTGCCAGCTCGGGACTAGCGGATTACAATGAGCAGTTCTTC. Its protein product is CASSGLADYNEQFF.

The chain recombines TRBV3-1 (or the pseudogene TRBV3-2) with TRBJ2-7, with 7 positions matching TRBD2. The germline V gene has CDR1 LGHDT and CDR2 YNNKEL (reference sequence). The CDR3 is 18 amino acids. Trimming took 2 bases from V and 4 from J; bases not matched to a gene: 17. The CDR3 coding sequence is TGTGCCAGCAGCCAACTAATTTCTCTTGGCGGGGGTCGGTACGAGCAGTACTTC. Translated: CASSQLISLGGGRYEQYF.

V usage is TRBV7-8 and J usage is TRBJ2-7, with 11 bases aligning to TRBD2. CDR3 length equals 17 residues. Germline V gene data show CDR1 as SGHVS and CDR2 as FQNEAQ. V was clipped by 5 bases and J by 0 bases; unmatched bases: 9. This chain's CDR3 is CASSQPLAGGSSYEQYF. The CDR3, as DNA: TGTGCCAGCAGCCAGCCCCTAGCGGGAGGAAGCTCCTACGAGCAGTACTTC.

V gene TRBV7-2 combines with J gene TRBJ2-7; 7 bases match TRBD2. After removal of 5 bases from V and 3 bases from J, the junction contained 4 bases not matched to a gene. The CDR3 is made up of 13 amino acids. Looked up from germline, CDR1 is SGHTA and CDR2 is FQGNSA. The CDR3 reads CASSPGLVYEQYF. The CDR3 DNA reads as TGTGCCAGCAGCCCAGGACTAGTCTACGAGCAGTACTTC.

The chain couples TRBV7-9 to TRBJ2-1; 10 bases match TRBD2. V lost 4 bases to trimming and J lost 6 bases; unmatched junction nucleotides: 15. In germline, CDR1 is SEHNR, CDR2 FQNEAQ (reference sequence). The CDR3 totals 18 residues. The CDR3 DNA follows: TGTGCCAGCAGCTCCCCCCGGTTCCTAGCGGGAGCGGGCAATGAGCAGTTCTTC. This encodes CASSSPRFLAGAGNEQFF.

V usage is TRBV4-1 and J usage is TRBJ2-1, with 7 bases matching TRBD1. The V and J ends lost 7 bases and 3 bases, in that order; junction bases with no gene match: 12. Germline V lookup: CDR1 MGHRA, CDR2 YSYEKL. CDR3 length: 16 amino acids. In nucleotides, the CDR3 is TGCGCCAGCACCGAATCTGAGGGACAGAACTACAATGAGCAGTTCTTC. It is translated as CASTESEGQNYNEQFF.

The genes are TRBV19 and TRBJ1-5, with D maybe TRBD1 (5 bases). The CDR3 sequence is 13 residues long. V lost 6 bases, J lost 6 bases, and 12 bases lay in between. In germline, CDR1 is LNHDA, CDR2 SQIVND (reference sequence). CDR3 amino acids: CASRKTDIQPQHF. Here the CDR3 DNA reads TGTGCCAGTAGAAAGACAGACATTCAGCCCCAGCATTTT.

A single count supports this clone. The J gene is TRBJ2-1, the V gene TRBV5-1, with D maybe TRBD1 (5 bases). Germline V gene sequence: CDR1 SGHRS, CDR2 YFSETQ. The V gene lost 4 bases and the J gene lost 6 bases, with 14 bases spanning the gap. The CDR3 loop spans 14 amino acids. This chain's CDR3 is CASSADPGANEQFF. CDR3 DNA: TGCGCCAGCAGCGCTGACCCTGGGGCCAATGAGCAGTTCTTC.

This clone was counted a single time. DNA of the CDR3: TGTGCCAGCTCACCGACTAGCGGGACTAACACCGGGGAGCTGTTTTTT. This gives the protein CASSPTSGTNTGELFF. The genes are TRBV18 and TRBJ2-2, with TRBD2 matching 11 bases. The CDR3 loop spans 16 amino acids. The junction had 2 bases not matched to a gene; V was cut back by 3 bases and J by 2 bases. The germline V gene has CDR1 KGHSH and CDR2 LQKENI. Combining the CDR3 with reference TRBV18 and TRBJ2-2 gives the whole variable domain NAGVMQNPRHLVRRRGQEARLRCSPMKGHSHVYWYRQLPEEGLKFMVYLQKENIIDESGMPKERFSAEFPKEGPSILRIQQVVRGDSAAYFCASSPTSGTNTGELFFGEGSRLTVL.

This clone has only a few counts. This chain connects TRBV12-3 or TRBV12-4 to TRBJ2-7, with D possibly matching TRBD1 (6 bases). This CDR3 comprises 12 residues. Trimming left V 3 bases short and J 4 bases short, with 7 bases between. For the CDR3, the DNA is TGTGCCAGCAGTTTCGGACAGTACGAGCAGTACTTC. Translated, it gives CASSFGQYEQYF.

CDR3 nucleotide sequence: TGTGCCAGCAGCGTCACCGGGACAACTGGAAACACCATATATTTT. Its protein product is CASSVTGTTGNTIYF. V usage is TRBV9 and J usage is TRBJ1-3, with D perhaps matching TRBD1 (6 bases). The germline V gene has CDR1 SGDLS and CDR2 YYNGEE. The CDR3 loop spans 15 amino acids. Trimming stripped 2 bases from V and 2 bases from J, with 11 bases between. The variable domain in full, with the rest retrieved from reference TRBV9 and TRBJ1-3, is DSGVTQTPKHLITATGQRVTLRCSPRSGDLSVYWYQQSLDQGLQFLIQYYNGEERAKGNILERFSAQQFPDLHSELNLSSLELGDSALYFCASSVTGTTGNTIYFGEGSWLTVV.

The chain joins TRBV9 to TRBJ2-3, with D perhaps TRBD2 (5 bases). Germline CDR1 and CDR2: SGDLS and YYNGEE. V was shortened by 6 bases and J by 4 bases, with 18 bases between the two germline ends. This CDR3 has 15 amino acids. The CDR3: CASTRRSGIADTQYF. The CDR3 bases are TGTGCCAGCACCCGCCGTTCGGGAATCGCAGATACGCAGTATTTT.

This clone has just a few counts. The genes are TRBV7-6 and TRBJ2-1, with TRBD2 matching over 14 bases. Germline V gene data show CDR1 as SGHVS and CDR2 as FNYEAQ. CDR3 size: 19 residues. With V trimmed by 5 bases and J by 0 bases, 9 bases remained unmatched. As DNA, the CDR3 is TGTGCCAGCAGCGCATGGTCCGGGACTAGCGGGAGCTCCTACAATGAGCAGTTCTTC. Protein product: CASSAWSGTSGSSYNEQFF.

The genes are TRBV9 and TRBJ2-2, with D possibly TRBD2 on 6 matching bases. Germline CDR1 and CDR2: SGDLS and YYNGEE. The V end was cut by 3 bases, the J end by 16 bases, with 19 bases between. CDR3 length equals 13 residues. DNA for the CDR3: TGTGCCAGCAGCGCCGAATCGGAGGGGCGGCCGTTTTTT. Translating gives CASSAESEGRPFF. The full variable domain, rest sourced from reference TRBV9 and TRBJ2-2, is DSGVTQTPKHLITATGQRVTLRCSPRSGDLSVYWYQQSLDQGLQFLIQYYNGEERAKGNILERFSAQQFPDLHSELNLSSLELGDSALYFCASSAESEGRPFFGEGSRLTVL.

V gene TRBV7-9 combines with J gene TRBJ2-7; 9 bases fit TRBD1. Germline V CDR1 and CDR2: SEHNR, FQNEAQ (reference sequence). V trimming: 7 bases; J trimming: 2 bases; junction bases outside the gene matches: 9. The CDR3 has 15 amino acids. The CDR3 bases are TGTGCCAGCACAGTAGGGGACAGGGTCACCTACGAGCAGTACTTC. This translates into CASTVGDRVTYEQYF. Filled out from reference TRBV7-9 and TRBJ2-7, the complete variable domain reads DTGVSQNPRHKITKRGQNVTFRCDPISEHNRLYWYRQTLGQGPEFLTYFQNEAQLEKSRLLSDRFSAERPKGSFSTLEIQRTEQGDSAMYLCASTVGDRVTYEQYFGPGTRLTVT.

The chain recombines TRBV18 with TRBJ2-2; D call uncertain. This CDR3 is 16 amino acids long. CDR1 is KGHSH, CDR2 LQKENI, per germline. The V end lost 2 bases, the J end lost 0 bases, and 10 bases lay between the germline ends. Here the CDR3 DNA reads TGTGCCAGCTCACCAAGAAGACTCCCGAACACCGGGGAGCTGTTTTTT. Protein product: CASSPRRLPNTGELFF.